This T cell receptor beta chain was found in a study of shared clonotypes between healthy human individuals (dated by TCRdb to about 2020). About the full investigation: The cohort included a few men and a couple of women between 18 and 49 years of age. Per donor, three plates each were used for CD4 naive and CD4 memory, two for CD8 naive, and one for CD8 memory. To estimate repertoire size and how much clonotypes are shared between individuals, the study performed deep sequencing of blood TCR repertoires from five healthy adults. Different laboratories and diverse techniques were used to prepare libraries and sequence TCR repertoires, to increase sequencing depth and limit assay-specific biases. Each donor's leukapheresis produced roughly between roughly 0.9 and 8.9 billion PBMCs. Here is what the overall study found, with its caveats: The small number of donors limited the genetic and exposure-history diversity represented. Sampling was restricted to blood, and TCR repertoires in tissue are likely to differ from TCR repertoires in blood. Sharing across a few donors was observed for around 5% of naive CD4, under 4% of naive CD8, 2% to 2.5% of memory CD4, and roughly 0.4% of memory CD8 clonotypes. Pairwise subsampling indicated that sequencing depth was expected to affect the degree of clonotype sharing among donors. Compared with non-shared clonotypes, clonotypes shared by all four sorted-subset donors had higher generation probabilities. Rarefaction of sorted-subset datasets indicated incomplete sequencing despite the large sequencing depth. Larger estimated clonotype richness was generally found for naive subsets than for memory subsets.

The donors were healthy, HIV-negative adults with no recently reported acute infections or vaccinations. Every donor was a Caucasian adult living in Nashville, Tennessee, USA. CD4+ T cells were enriched through magnetic negative selection, after which naive cells were positively selected on CD45RA and the remaining negative fraction served as the memory subset. Blood was obtained by leukapheresis, after which PBMCs were separated by Ficoll-Histopaque density gradient centrifugation and cryopreserved in liquid nitrogen vapor phase. Purity and quantity of every magnetically sorted T cell population were checked by analytical flow cytometry. Genomic DNA was isolated from every sorted fraction and measured by UV absorbance on a Nanodrop 2000c. This clone was observed once. This clone's antigen is unknown. No base qualities exist here, and no much larger clone lies one base off it. The CDR3 covers 15 residues, taking in both the cysteine and the phenylalanine. Just CDR3 DNA is preserved here, 45 bases in frame from base 1. The V end loses 5 bases and the J end loses 5 bases, and a stretch of 19 bases separates them. The germline V gene supplies CDR1 SGHTA and CDR2 FQGTGA.

Using the deep immunoSEQ assay, TCR CDR3 regions were amplified from genomic DNA by multiplex PCR. Genomic DNA extracted from each cell subset was distributed evenly over all wells of several immunoSEQ 96-well plates, and each plate served as one replicate. For sorted subsets, approximately 190 ng of genomic DNA, equivalent to 30,000 or so T cell genomes, went into each replicate PCR. Purified libraries were measured with a Qubit 3.0 fluorometer, size-checked on a Bioanalyzer 2100, and measured again with the KAPA Library Quantification kit. Each immunoSEQ 96-well plate was sequenced on its own single-read 150-cycle Illumina NextSeq 550 flow cell. For the original study's pipeline: Because the immunoSEQ output held only junctional sequences and lacked quality scores, the filtering could not match the filtering applied to full-length reads. Sequences were annotated with PyIR, a Python wrapper for IgBLAST v1.9, and V/J genes and CDR3 were assigned using IMGT germline references. Reads with weak V/J assignments (E-value above 1e-6), missing CDR3, stop codons, out-of-frame junctions, or ambiguous translated residues were removed. A V3J clonotype was defined by an identical inferred V gene, J gene, and CDR3 amino acid sequence. Percentage overlap between repertoires was computed as shared unique clonotypes divided by the size of the smaller repertoire. RTK rarefaction, the Chao1 estimator, and Recon v2.1 estimates of unobserved clonotypes were used to assess repertoire richness. For all TCRbeta clonotypes obtained by the gDNA method from several donors, generation probabilities were computed with OLGA. TCRdb's version of the immuneACCESS table is confined to in-frame rearrangements and falls short of the full clone set. An unresolved V gene accounts for under half of the shortfall where checked; the remainder is of unknown origin. V, J and clone size are those of that table, while D and trimming were read from the DNA. Present in this sample are about 2.4 million clones, over 85% of which were seen just once. Clones ranked in the top ten supply about 0.34% of the sample.

The sequence was obtained from a man between 18 and 29 years old in good health. Some clones in this sample may be carry-over from other donors' samples. Sequencing was performed on naive CD4+ T cells from PBMCs. In light of the paper, this sample's cell subset or site label describes: CD45RA+ positively selected. This chain joins TRBV7-3 to TRBJ2-7, with TRBD2 tentatively as D gene (6 bases match). In nucleotide form, the sequence is TGTGCCAGCAGCCCTGTGAGTAGCGGCATCCACGAGCAGTACTTC. This translates into CASSPVSSGIHEQYF.